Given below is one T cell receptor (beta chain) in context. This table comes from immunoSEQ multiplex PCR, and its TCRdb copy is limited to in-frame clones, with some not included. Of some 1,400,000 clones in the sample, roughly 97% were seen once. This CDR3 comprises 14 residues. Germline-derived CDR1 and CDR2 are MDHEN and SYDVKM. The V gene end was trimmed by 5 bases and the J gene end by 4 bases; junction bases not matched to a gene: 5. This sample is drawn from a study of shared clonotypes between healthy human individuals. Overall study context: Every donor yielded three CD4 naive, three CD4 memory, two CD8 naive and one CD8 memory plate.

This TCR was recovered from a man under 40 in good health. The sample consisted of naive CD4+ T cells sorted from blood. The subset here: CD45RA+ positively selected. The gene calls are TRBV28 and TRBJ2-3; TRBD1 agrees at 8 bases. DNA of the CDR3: TGTGCCAGCAGTCTGACAGGGGCGGCAGATACGCAGTATTTT. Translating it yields CASSLTGAADTQYF. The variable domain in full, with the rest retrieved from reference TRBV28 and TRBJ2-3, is DVKVTQSSRYLVKRTGEKVFLECVQDMDHENMFWYRQDPGLGLRLIYFSYDVKMKEKGDIPEGYSVSREKKERFSLILESASTNQTSMYLCASSLTGAADTQYFGPGTRLTVL.